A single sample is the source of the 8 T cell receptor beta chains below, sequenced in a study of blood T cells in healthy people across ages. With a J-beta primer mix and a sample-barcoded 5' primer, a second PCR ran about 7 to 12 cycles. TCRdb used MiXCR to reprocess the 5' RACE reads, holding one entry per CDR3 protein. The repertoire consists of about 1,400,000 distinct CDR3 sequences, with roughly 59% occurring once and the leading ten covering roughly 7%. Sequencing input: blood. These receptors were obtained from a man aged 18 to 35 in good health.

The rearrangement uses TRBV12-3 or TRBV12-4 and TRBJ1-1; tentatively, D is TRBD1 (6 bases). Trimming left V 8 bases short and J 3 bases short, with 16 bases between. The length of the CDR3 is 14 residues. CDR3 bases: TGTGCCAGCGGCCAGGGGTTTCGCGACACTGAAGCTTTCTTT. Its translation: CASGQGFRDTEAFF.

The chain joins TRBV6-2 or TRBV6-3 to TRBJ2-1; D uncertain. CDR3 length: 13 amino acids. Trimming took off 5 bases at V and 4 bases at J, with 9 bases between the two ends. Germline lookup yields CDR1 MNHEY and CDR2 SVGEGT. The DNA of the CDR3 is TGTGCCAGCAGTGTGGGGAATTACAATGAGCAGTTCTTC. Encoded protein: CASSVGNYNEQFF.

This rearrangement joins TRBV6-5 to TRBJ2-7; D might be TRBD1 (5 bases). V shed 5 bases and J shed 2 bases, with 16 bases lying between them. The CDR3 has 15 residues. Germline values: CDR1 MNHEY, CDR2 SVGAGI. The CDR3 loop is CASSDDSYTPYEQYF. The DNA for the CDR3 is TGTGCCAGCAGTGACGACAGTTATACTCCCTACGAGCAGTACTTC.

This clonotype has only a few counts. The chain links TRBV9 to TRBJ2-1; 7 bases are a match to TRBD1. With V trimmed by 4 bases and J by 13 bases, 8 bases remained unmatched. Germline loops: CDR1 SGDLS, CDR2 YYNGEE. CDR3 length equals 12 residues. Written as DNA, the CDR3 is TGTGCCAGCAGCACGCAACAGGGGCCACAGTTCTTC. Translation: CASSTQQGPQFF.

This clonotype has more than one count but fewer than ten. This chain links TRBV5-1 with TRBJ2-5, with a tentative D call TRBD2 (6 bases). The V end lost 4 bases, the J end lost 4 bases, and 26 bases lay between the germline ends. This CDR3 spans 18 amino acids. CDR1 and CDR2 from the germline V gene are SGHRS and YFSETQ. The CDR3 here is CASSATGRRARSRETQYF. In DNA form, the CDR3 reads TGCGCCAGCAGCGCAACCGGTAGGAGGGCCCGATCGAGAGAGACCCAGTACTTC.

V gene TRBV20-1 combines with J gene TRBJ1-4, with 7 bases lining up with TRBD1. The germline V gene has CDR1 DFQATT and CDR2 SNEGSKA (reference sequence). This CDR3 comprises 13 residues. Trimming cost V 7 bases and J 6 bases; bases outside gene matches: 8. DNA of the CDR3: TGCAGTGTTGTCCGGGACAGAGATGAAAAACTGTTTTTT. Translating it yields CSVVRDRDEKLFF.

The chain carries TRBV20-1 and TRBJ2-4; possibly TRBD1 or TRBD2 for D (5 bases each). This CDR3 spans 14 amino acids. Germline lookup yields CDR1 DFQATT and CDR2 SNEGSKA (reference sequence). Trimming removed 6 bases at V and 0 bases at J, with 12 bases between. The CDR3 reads CSAWDVQAKNIQYF. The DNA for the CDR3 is TGCAGTGCCTGGGACGTACAAGCCAAAAACATTCAGTACTTC.

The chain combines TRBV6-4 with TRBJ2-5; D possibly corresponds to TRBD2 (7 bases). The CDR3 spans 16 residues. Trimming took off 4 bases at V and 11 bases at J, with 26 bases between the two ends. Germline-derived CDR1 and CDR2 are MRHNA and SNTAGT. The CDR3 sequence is CASSVGGGLPYNEQYF. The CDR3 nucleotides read TGTGCCAGCAGTGTTGGCGGGGGCCTACCCTACAATGAGCAGTACTTC.